This T cell receptor (beta chain) stems from a study of T cells after yellow fever vaccination. One entry per CDR3 protein, called by TCRdb with MiXCR from the 5' RACE reads. The sample yields around 310,000 distinct CDR3 sequences, roughly 3.5% seen once. This CDR3 region has 15 residues. Per the germline V gene, CDR1 is SGHRS and CDR2 is YFSETQ. V lost 0 bases to trimming and J lost 1 base, with 7 bases between them. This clonotype was recorded at least ten times. The genes are TRBV5-1 and TRBJ2-2; D is undetermined. The sequence came from a man younger than 35 who received the YFV17D yellow fever vaccine. Sample: PBMCs, taken on the day of the yellow fever booster vaccination. The CDR3 region is CASSLVPGNTGELFF. CDR3 coding DNA: TGCGCCAGCAGCTTGGTGCCAGGGAACACCGGGGAGCTGTTTTTT.